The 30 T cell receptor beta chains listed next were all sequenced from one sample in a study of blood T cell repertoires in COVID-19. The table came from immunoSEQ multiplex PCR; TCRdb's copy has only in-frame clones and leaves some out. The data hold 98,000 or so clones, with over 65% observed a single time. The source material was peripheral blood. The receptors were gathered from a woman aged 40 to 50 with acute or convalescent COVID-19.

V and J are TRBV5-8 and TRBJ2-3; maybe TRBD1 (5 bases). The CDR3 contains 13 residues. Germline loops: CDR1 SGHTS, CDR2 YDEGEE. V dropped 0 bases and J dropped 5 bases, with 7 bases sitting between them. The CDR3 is CASSLGQGDTQYF. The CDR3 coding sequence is TGTGCCAGCAGCTTGGGGCAGGGAGATACGCAGTATTTT.

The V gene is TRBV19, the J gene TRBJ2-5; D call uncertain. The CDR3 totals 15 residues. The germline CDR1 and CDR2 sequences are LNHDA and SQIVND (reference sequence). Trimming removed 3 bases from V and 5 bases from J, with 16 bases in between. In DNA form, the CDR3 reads TGTGCCAGTAGTATCGGTCAGGTCATGATGGAGACCCAGTACTTC. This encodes CASSIGQVMMETQYF.

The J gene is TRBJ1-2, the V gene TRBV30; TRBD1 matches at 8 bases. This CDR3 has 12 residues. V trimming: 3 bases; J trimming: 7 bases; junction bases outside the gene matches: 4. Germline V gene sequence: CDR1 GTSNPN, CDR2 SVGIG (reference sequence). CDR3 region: CAWSQTGVGYTF. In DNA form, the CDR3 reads TGTGCCTGGAGCCAGACAGGGGTTGGCTACACCTTC.

The CDR3 bases are TGTGCCAGCAGCCTATTAGTGGGGGGGACTTTTATAGGGACCTACGAGCAGTACTTC. Translated: CASSLLVGGTFIGTYEQYF. The chain uses TRBV7-2 and TRBJ2-7, with 7 bases aligning to TRBD2. Germline loops: CDR1 SGHTA, CDR2 FQGNSA. This CDR3 region has 19 residues. The J segment lost 2 bases and the V segment lost 5 bases, leaving 21 bases of the junction unmatched.

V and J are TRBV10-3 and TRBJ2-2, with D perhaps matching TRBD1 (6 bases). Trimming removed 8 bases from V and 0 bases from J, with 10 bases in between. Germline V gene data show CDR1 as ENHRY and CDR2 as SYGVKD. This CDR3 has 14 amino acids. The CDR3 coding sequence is TGTGCCATCCAGGCAGGGGCGAACACCGGGGAGCTGTTTTTT. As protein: CAIQAGANTGELFF.

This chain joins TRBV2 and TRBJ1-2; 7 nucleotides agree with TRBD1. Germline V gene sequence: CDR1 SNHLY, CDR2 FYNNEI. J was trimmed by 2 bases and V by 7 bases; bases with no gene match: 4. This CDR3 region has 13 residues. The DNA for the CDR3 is TGTGCCAGCATGGAGGGGGCGAACTATGGCTACACCTTC. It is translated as CASMEGANYGYTF.

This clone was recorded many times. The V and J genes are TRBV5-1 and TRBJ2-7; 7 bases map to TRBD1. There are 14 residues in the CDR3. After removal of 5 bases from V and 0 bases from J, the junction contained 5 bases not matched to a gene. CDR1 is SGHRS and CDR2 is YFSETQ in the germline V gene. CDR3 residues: CASRKGQPSYEQYF. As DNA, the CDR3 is TGCGCCAGCAGAAAGGGACAGCCCTCCTACGAGCAGTACTTC.

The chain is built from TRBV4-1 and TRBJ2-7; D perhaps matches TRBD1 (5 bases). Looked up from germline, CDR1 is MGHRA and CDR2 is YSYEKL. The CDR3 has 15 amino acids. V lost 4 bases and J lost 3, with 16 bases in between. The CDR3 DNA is TGCGCCAGCAGCCCCTCGGACATTCCTAACTACGAGCAGTACTTC. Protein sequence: CASSPSDIPNYEQYF.

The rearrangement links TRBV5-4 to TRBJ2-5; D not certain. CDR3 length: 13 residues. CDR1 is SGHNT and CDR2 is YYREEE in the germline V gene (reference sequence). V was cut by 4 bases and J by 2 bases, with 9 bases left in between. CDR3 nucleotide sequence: TGTGCCAGCAGCGCTCGGCGGCAAGAGACCCAGTACTTC. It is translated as CASSARRQETQYF.

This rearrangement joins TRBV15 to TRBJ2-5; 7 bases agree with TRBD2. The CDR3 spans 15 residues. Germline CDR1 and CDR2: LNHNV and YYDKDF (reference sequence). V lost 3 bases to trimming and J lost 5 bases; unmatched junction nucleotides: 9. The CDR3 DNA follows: TGTGCCACCAGCAGCCAACTAGCGTTCAGGGAGACCCAGTACTTC. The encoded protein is CATSSQLAFRETQYF.

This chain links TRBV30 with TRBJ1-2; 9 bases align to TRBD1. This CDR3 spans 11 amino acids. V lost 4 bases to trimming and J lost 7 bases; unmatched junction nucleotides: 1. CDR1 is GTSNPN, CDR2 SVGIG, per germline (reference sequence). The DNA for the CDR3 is TGTGCCTGGAACAGGGGGCTTGGCTACACCTTC. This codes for CAWNRGLGYTF.

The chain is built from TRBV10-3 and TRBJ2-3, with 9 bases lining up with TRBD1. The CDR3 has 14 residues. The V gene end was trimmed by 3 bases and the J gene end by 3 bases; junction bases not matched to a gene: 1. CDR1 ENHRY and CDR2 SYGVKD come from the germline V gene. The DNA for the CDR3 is TGTGCCATCAGTGAAGACAGGGGGACAGATACGCAGTATTTT. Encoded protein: CAISEDRGTDTQYF.

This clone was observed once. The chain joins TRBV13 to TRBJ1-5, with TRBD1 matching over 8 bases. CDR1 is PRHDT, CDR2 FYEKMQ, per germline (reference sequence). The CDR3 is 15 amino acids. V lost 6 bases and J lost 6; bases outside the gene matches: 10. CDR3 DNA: TGTGCCAGCAGTGAGGGGCAGGGGGCACCTCAGCCCCAGCATTTT. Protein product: CASSEGQGAPQPQHF.

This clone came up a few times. CDR3 sequence (DNA): TGTGCCAGCAGTCGGGAAGTGAACACTGAAGCTTTCTTT. It encodes CASSREVNTEAFF. The chain links TRBV2 to TRBJ1-1; no definite D call. The CDR3 extends over 13 amino acids. Germline values: CDR1 SNHLY, CDR2 FYNNEI. The V gene lost 5 bases and the J gene lost 0 bases, with 7 bases spanning the gap. The full variable domain, with the rest looked up from reference TRBV2 and TRBJ1-1, is EPEVTQTPSHQVTQMGQEVILRCVPISNHLYFYWYRQILGQKVEFLVSFYNNEISEKSEIFDDQFSVERPDGSNFTLKIRSTKLEDSAMYFCASSREVNTEAFFGQGTRLTVV.

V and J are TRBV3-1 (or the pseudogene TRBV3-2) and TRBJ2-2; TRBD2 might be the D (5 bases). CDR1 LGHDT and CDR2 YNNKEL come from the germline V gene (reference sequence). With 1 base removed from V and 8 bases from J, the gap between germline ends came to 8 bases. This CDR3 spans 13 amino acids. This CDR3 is CASSQGGVGELFF. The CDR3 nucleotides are TGTGCCAGCAGCCAAGGGGGAGTGGGGGAGCTGTTTTTT.

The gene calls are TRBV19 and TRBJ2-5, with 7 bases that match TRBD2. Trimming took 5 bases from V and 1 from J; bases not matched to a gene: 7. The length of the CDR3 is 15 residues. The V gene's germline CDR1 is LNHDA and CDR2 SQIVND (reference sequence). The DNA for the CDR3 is TGTGCCAGTAGTGGGTGGGCTAGCGGCCAAGAGACCCAGTACTTC. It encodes CASSGWASGQETQYF.

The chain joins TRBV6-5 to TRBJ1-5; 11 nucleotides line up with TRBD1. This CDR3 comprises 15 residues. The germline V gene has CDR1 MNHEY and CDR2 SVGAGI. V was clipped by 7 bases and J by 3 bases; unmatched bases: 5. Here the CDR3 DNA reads TGTGCCAGCAACCTGGACAGGGGGCACAATCAGCCCCAGCATTTT. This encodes CASNLDRGHNQPQHF.

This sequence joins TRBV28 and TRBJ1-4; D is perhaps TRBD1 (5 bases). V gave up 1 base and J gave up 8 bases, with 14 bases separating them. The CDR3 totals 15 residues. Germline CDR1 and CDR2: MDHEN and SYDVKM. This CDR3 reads CASSLSGQGQEKLFF. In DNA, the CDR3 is TGTGCCAGCAGTTTATCTGGGCAGGGCCAGGAAAAACTGTTTTTT.

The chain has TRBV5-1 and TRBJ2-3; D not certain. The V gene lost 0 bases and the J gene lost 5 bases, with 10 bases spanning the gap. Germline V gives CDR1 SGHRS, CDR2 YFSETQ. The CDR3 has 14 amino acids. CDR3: CASSLAEAVDTQYF. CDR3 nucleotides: TGCGCCAGCAGCTTGGCCGAGGCGGTAGATACGCAGTATTTT.

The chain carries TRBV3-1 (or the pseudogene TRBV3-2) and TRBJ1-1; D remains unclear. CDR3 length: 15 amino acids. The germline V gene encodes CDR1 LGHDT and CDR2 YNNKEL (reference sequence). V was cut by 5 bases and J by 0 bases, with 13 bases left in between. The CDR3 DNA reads TGTGCCAGCAGCTCCCAGGTTTCTTTGAACACTGAAGCTTTCTTT. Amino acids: CASSSQVSLNTEAFF.

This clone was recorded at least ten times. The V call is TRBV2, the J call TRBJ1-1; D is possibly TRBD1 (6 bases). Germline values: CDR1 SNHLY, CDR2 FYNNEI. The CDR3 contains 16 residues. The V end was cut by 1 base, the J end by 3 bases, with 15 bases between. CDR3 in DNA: TGTGCCAGCAGTGAAGAGGGACACGAGAGGGACACTGAAGCTTTCTTT. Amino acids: CASSEEGHERDTEAFF. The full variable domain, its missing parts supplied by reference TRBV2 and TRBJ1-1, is EPEVTQTPSHQVTQMGQEVILRCVPISNHLYFYWYRQILGQKVEFLVSFYNNEISEKSEIFDDQFSVERPDGSNFTLKIRSTKLEDSAMYFCASSEEGHERDTEAFFGQGTRLTVV.

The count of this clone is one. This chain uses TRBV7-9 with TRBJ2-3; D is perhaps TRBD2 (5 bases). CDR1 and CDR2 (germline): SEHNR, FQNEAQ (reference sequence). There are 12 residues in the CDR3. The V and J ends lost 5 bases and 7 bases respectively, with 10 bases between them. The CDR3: CASSLDYHTQYF. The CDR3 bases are TGTGCCAGCAGCCTAGACTACCATACGCAGTATTTT.

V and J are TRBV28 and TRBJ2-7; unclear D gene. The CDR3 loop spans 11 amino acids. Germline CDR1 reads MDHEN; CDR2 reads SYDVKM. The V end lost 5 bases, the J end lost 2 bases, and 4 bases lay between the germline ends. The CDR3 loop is CASSQTYEQYF. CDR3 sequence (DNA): TGTGCCAGCAGTCAGACCTACGAGCAGTACTTC.

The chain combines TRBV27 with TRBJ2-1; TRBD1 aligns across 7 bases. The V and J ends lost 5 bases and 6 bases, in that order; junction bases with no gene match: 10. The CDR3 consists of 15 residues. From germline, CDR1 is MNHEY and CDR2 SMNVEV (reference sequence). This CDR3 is CASSLERGPVNEQFF. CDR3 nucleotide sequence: TGTGCCAGCAGTCTAGAAAGGGGGCCGGTCAATGAGCAGTTCTTC.

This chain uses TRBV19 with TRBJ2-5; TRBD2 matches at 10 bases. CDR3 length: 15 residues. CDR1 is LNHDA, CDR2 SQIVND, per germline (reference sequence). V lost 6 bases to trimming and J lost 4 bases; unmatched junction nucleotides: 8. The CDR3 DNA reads TGTGCCAGTAGCTCCTTAGCGGGGGGCGGAGAGACCCAGTACTTC. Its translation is CASSSLAGGGETQYF.

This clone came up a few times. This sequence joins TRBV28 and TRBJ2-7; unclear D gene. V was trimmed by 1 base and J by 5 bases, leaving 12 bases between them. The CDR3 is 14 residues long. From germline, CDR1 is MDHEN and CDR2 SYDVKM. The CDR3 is CASSLFVVRHEQYF. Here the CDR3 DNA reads TGTGCCAGCAGTTTATTTGTGGTGAGGCACGAGCAGTACTTC.

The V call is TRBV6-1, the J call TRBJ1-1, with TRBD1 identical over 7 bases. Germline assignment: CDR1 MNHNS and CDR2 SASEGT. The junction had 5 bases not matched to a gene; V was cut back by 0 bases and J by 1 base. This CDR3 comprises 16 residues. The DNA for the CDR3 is TGTGCCAGCAGTGAAGCGGCCAGACAGGGGAACACTGAAGCTTTCTTT. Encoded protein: CASSEAARQGNTEAFF.

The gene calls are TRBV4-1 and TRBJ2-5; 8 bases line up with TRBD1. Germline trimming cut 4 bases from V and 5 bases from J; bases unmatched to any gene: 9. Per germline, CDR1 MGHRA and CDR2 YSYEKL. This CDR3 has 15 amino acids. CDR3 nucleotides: TGCGCCAGCAGCCGCACCGGGACAGGTACGGAGACCCAGTACTTC. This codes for CASSRTGTGTETQYF.

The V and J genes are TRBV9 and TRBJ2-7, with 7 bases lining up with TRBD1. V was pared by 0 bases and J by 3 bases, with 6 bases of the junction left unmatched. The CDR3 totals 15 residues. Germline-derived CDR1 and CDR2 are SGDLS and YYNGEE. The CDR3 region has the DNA TGTGCCAGCAGCGTAGATGCTAACAGGGGCTACGAGCAGTACTTC. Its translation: CASSVDANRGYEQYF.

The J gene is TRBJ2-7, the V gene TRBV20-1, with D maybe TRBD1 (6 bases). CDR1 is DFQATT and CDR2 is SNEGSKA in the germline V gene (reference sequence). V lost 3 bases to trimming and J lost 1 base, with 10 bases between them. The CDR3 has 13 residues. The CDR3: CSASDRPSYEQYF. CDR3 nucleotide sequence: TGCAGTGCTAGTGACAGGCCTTCCTACGAGCAGTACTTC.